The rows below give T cell receptor beta chains drawn from one sample of a study. TCRdb used MiXCR to reprocess the 5' RACE reads, holding one entry per CDR3 protein. The sample has about 42,000 distinct CDR3 sequences; roughly 30% are singletons. The sample comprised tumor-infiltrating memory CD4+ T cells sorted from the breast tumor. These TCRs come from a female donor with breast cancer. Both conserved end residues are part of each CDR3. A D gene is named only where the DNA matches it firmly. Not all rows give a size; the values are once, few, many and, for expanded clones, a class.

J	D	size	V	DNA	CDR3
TRBJ2-3	-	-	TRBV4-3	TGCGCCGGCAGCCAAGTGGGACTGGGGCGAGATACGCAGTATTTT	CAGSQVGLGRDTQYF
TRBJ1-5	-	many	TRBV12-3/TRBV12-4	TGTGCCAGCCGCCCCGCGCTTTATAGCAATCAGCCCCAGCATTTT	CASRPALYSNQPQHF
TRBJ1-1	-	-	TRBV20-1	TGCAGTGCTGGACCCCACCAGACCACTGAAGCTTTCTTT	CSAGPHQTTEAFF
TRBJ2-1	TRBD1	many	TRBV7-8	TGTGCCAGCAGCTTAGTAGGGACAGGGTTTGATGAGCAGTTCTTC	CASSLVGTGFDEQFF
TRBJ2-1	-	-	TRBV11-2	TGTGCCAGCAGCTTAGAATGGGGAGGCTCCTACAATGAGCAGTTCTTC	CASSLEWGGSYNEQFF
TRBJ2-1	TRBD1	-	TRBV29-1	TGCAGCGTTGACCGGGACAGGGAAGACTACAATGAGCAGTTCTTC	CSVDRDREDYNEQFF
TRBJ1-2	-	-	TRBV3-1	TGTGCCAGCAGCCAAGCCTCGATAGGGGACTATGGCTACACCTTC	CASSQASIGDYGYTF
TRBJ2-7	TRBD2	many	TRBV30	TGTGCCTGGAGTGTAGGCAGCGGGATACGGTCCGAGCAGTACTTC	CAWSVGSGIRSEQYF
TRBJ2-7	TRBD1	few	TRBV7-9	TGTGCCAGCAGCTTACCGACAGGGTGGGACCACGAGCAGTACTTC	CASSLPTGWDHEQYF
TRBJ1-1	-	many	TRBV10-2	TGCGCCAGCACGGCAGGGGACGGTCGCGCTGAAGCTTTCTTT	CASTAGDGRAEAFF
TRBJ1-1	-	-	TRBV21-1	TGTGCCAGCAGATTAATGGGGTCCGGTGCCGCTTTCTTT	CASRLMGSGAAFF
TRBJ2-1	-	many	TRBV5-1	TGCGCCAGCAGCTTGGATCTTGCTAGCGTTAATGAGCAGTTCTTC	CASSLDLASVNEQFF
TRBJ2-1	TRBD2	many	TRBV7-3	TGTGCCAGCAGCCTAGCGGGGAGCGACAATGAGCAGTTCTTC	CASSLAGSDNEQFF
TRBJ2-1	TRBD1	few	TRBV9	TGTGCCAGCAGCACCACAGGGGTTGGCGAGCAGTTCTTC	CASSTTGVGEQFF
TRBJ2-3	-	many	TRBV9	TGTGCCAGCAGCGTGGGGAGTCTGGCAGATACGCAGTATTTT	CASSVGSLADTQYF
TRBJ2-4	TRBD2	few	TRBV5-1	TGCGCCAGCAGCTCGACTAGCGGGAAAGAGGACATTCAGTACTTC	CASSSTSGKEDIQYF
TRBJ2-1	TRBD2	few	TRBV5-1	TGCGCCAGAAGAGTAGGGACTAGCGGGTATGAGCAGTTCTTC	CARRVGTSGYEQFF
TRBJ2-3	TRBD1	few	TRBV5-6	TGTGCCAGCAGCCGAAGAGCAGGGGGTCCAGATACGCAGTATTTT	CASSRRAGGPDTQYF
TRBJ1-1	-	many	TRBV7-9	TGTGCCAGCAGCTTGCCTACCGGGGCAGAAGAGCGCACTGAAGCTTTCTTT	CASSLPTGAEERTEAFF
TRBJ1-5	TRBD1	-	TRBV28	TGTGCCAGCAGCTTCCGTGAGGGGACAGGGTATAACAATCAGCCCCAGCATTTT	CASSFREGTGYNNQPQHF
TRBJ2-2	-	-	TRBV5-1	TGCGCCAGCAGCTTTGGGGGCGTCTCAACCGGGGAGCTGTTTTTT	CASSFGGVSTGELFF
TRBJ1-2	TRBD1	few	TRBV29-1	TGCAGCGTTTCCCCCGGGACAGGGTATGAGAATGGCTACACCTTC	CSVSPGTGYENGYTF
TRBJ2-7	-	-	TRBV5-1	TGCGCCAGCACAGGCCCGGGTTACTACGAGCAGTACTTC	CASTGPGYYEQYF
TRBJ2-7	TRBD2	-	TRBV9	TGTGCCAGCAGCGCGGGGGGACTAGCGGTCAACGAGCAGTACTTC	CASSAGGLAVNEQYF
TRBJ2-7	TRBD2	few	TRBV6-1	TGTGCCAGCAGTGAAGCGCAGGGCGGGAGGGTGCCCTACGAGCAGTACTTC	CASSEAQGGRVPYEQYF
TRBJ2-2	-	once	TRBV7-3	TGTGCCAGCAGCCCAGGTCCCACCAACACCGGGGAGCTGTTTTTT	CASSPGPTNTGELFF
TRBJ2-7	TRBD2	many	TRBV4-1	TGCGCCAGCAGGCCCGGGACTAGCACTTCCTACGAGCAGTACTTC	CASRPGTSTSYEQYF
TRBJ2-2	-	-	TRBV7-3	TGTGCCAGCAGTGGGGCTAGTTCCGGGGAGCTGTTTTTT	CASSGASSGELFF
TRBJ2-1	TRBD2	-	TRBV6-5	TGTGCCAGCGGTTACTCCTTACTAGCGGTCTACAATGAGCAGTTCTTC	CASGYSLLAVYNEQFF
TRBJ2-7	TRBD2	-	TRBV20-1	TGCAGTGCCCCCTTAGCGGGAGGCCCAGACTACGAGCAGTACTTC	CSAPLAGGPDYEQYF
TRBJ1-6	-	few	TRBV28	TGTGCCAGCAGTTTTAAGGAGATCAGTTCTGGGGCGCCGGGTTCACCCCTCCACTTT	CASSFKEISSGAPGSPLHF
TRBJ2-4	-	-	TRBV28	TGTGCCAGCAGCATGACGGGGGATCTGGTTCGGAACATTCAGTACTTC	CASSMTGDLVRNIQYF
TRBJ2-3	-	few	TRBV20-1	TGCAGTGCTAGTTGGCAGCTCAGCACAGATACGCAGTATTTT	CSASWQLSTDTQYF
TRBJ2-7	-	few	TRBV6-2/TRBV6-3	TGTGCCAGCAGTTCGTTGCGTACCTACGAGCAGTACTTC	CASSSLRTYEQYF
TRBJ1-2	-	-	TRBV5-6	TGTGCCAGCAGCTTGGAGAAGACTAACTATGGCTACACCTTC	CASSLEKTNYGYTF
TRBJ1-5	-	few	TRBV20-1	TGCAGTGCTAGGACAGCGTATGATCAGCCCCAGCATTTT	CSARTAYDQPQHF
TRBJ2-7	-	few	TRBV24-1	TGTGCCACTCGGGGGAGCTTGGGCTTCTACGAGCAGTACTTC	CATRGSLGFYEQYF
TRBJ2-7	-	few	TRBV24-1	TGTGCCACCAGTGATTTGGAGACACGGAAGCAGGGCTACGAGCAGTACTTC	CATSDLETRKQGYEQYF
TRBJ1-1	-	-	TRBV6-4	TGTGCCAGCAGTGCGATGACCAGGTCAAGGGGGACTGAAGCTTTCTTT	CASSAMTRSRGTEAFF
TRBJ2-3	TRBD2	-	TRBV2	TGTGCCAGCAGTGGACTAGCGGTCACAGATACGCAGTATTTT	CASSGLAVTDTQYF
TRBJ1-1	TRBD1	medium-sized	TRBV5-1	TGCGCCAGCAGCTCTACCGGGACAGGGGCTGAAGCTTTCTTT	CASSSTGTGAEAFF
TRBJ2-1	-	-	TRBV12-3/TRBV12-4	TGTGCCAGCAGTCGGACAGGAGGGGGGTACAATGAGCAGTTCTTC	CASSRTGGGYNEQFF
TRBJ2-1	-	-	TRBV4-3	TGCGCCAGCAGCCAAGATTTCACGGCCGGCGGTGAGCAGTTCTTC	CASSQDFTAGGEQFF
TRBJ2-5	-	few	TRBV9	TGTGCCAGCGGCCAACAAGAGACCCAGTACTTC	CASGQQETQYF
TRBJ2-7	TRBD2	many	TRBV7-9	TGTGCCAGCCAAAGGGGAGGGCCCTACGAGCAGTACTTC	CASQRGGPYEQYF
TRBJ2-3	TRBD1	-	TRBV12-3/TRBV12-4	TGTGCCAGCAGTTTTGGGCGGGGACAGGGAATAGATACGCAGTATTTT	CASSFGRGQGIDTQYF
TRBJ2-1	TRBD2	-	TRBV5-4	TGTGCCAGCAGCTTGGTCTCTTATTCGGGAGGCTCCTACAATGAGCAGTTCTTC	CASSLVSYSGGSYNEQFF
TRBJ1-5	TRBD1	few	TRBV29-1	TGCAGCGTTTCCCAGGGGGCTAGCAATCAGCCCCAGCATTTT	CSVSQGASNQPQHF
TRBJ2-1	-	-	TRBV20-1	TGCAGTGCTAGAGATCTAGAAGGCAATGAGCAGTTCTTC	CSARDLEGNEQFF
TRBJ1-1	TRBD1	many	TRBV5-1	TGCGCCAGCAGCTATGGACAGGGGATTGAAGCTTTCTTT	CASSYGQGIEAFF
TRBJ2-3	-	many	TRBV4-2	TGTGCCAGCAGCCAAGAGTCTAGCGTCGCAGATACGCAGTATTTT	CASSQESSVADTQYF
TRBJ2-2	-	many	TRBV5-1	TGCGCCAGTAGGGACTTGAACACCGGGGAGCTGTTTTTT	CASRDLNTGELFF
TRBJ2-2	-	-	TRBV5-1	TGCGCCAGCAGCCTAAACTCGGGATCGAACACCGGGGAGCTGTTTTTT	CASSLNSGSNTGELFF
TRBJ2-5	-	few	TRBV12-3/TRBV12-4	TGTGCCAGCACCTCCCTTCGGCAGGGCCGAGAGACCCAGTACTTC	CASTSLRQGRETQYF
TRBJ2-7	TRBD1	-	TRBV5-5	TGTGCCAGCAGCTTGGCGAGGGGACAGGGCTACGAGCAGTACTTC	CASSLARGQGYEQYF
TRBJ2-3	TRBD2	-	TRBV24-1	TGTGCCACCAGCTCACCTAGCGGGATAGAAAGGCAGTATTTT	CATSSPSGIERQYF
TRBJ1-1	-	many	TRBV20-1	TGCAGTGCTAGAGACCCGGACCTGGGGAACACTGAAGCTTTCTTT	CSARDPDLGNTEAFF